This TCR beta chain was documented in a study of T cell responses to AZD1222 COVID-19 vaccine. Repertoires were generated with immunoSEQ multiplex PCR, while TCRdb's copy carries only in-frame clones and drops some. In the table there are around 120,000 clones, 90% to 95% of which are singletons. The V end was cut by 7 bases, the J end by 10 bases, with 16 bases between. The CDR3 extends over 12 amino acids. Per the germline V gene, CDR1 is MDHEN and CDR2 is SYDVKM. The TCR was taken from an adult in good health. This chain uses TRBV28 with TRBJ1-1, with D perhaps TRBD1 (6 bases). Material: peripheral blood, obtained on day 0 of AZD1222 vaccination. The CDR3: CASMGGLLVAFF. The CDR3, as DNA: TGTGCCAGCATGGGGGGCTTATTGGTAGCTTTCTTT.